This record looks at one T cell receptor (beta chain) sequence and its context. The entry originates in a study of blood T cell repertoires in COVID-19. TCRdb's table, derived via immunoSEQ multiplex PCR, lists solely in-frame clones and lacks some. Found here are some 220,000 clones, about 79% of them singletons; the top ten hold roughly 1.3%. The germline V gene has CDR1 SGHNT and CDR2 YYREEE (reference sequence). The CDR3 has 14 residues. J was trimmed by 5 bases and V by 4 bases; bases with no gene match: 3. Sequenced sample: PBMCs or T cells enriched from blood (not recorded which). The clonotype comes from a middle-aged woman with acute COVID-19. The rearrangement links TRBV5-4 to TRBJ1-6, with 7 positions matching TRBD1. The CDR3 region has the DNA TGTGCCAGCAGCCTGGGACAGAATAATTCACCCCTCCACTTT. It is translated as CASSLGQNNSPLHF.